The 3 T cell receptor beta chains listed next were all sequenced from one sample in a study of blood T cell repertoires in COVID-19. Assay: immunoSEQ multiplex PCR; the TCRdb copy retains only in-frame clones and omits some. The sample contains 35,000 to 50,000 clones, approximately 82% of which appear only once. Sequenced sample: peripheral blood. These receptors were obtained from a woman of 80 years or more with acute or convalescent COVID-19.

The chain links TRBV5-4 to TRBJ1-1; D is perhaps TRBD1 (6 bases). CDR1 is SGHNT and CDR2 is YYREEE in the germline V gene (reference sequence). Trimming shortened V by 4 bases and J by 1 base, and 17 bases separated the two germline ends. The CDR3 is 16 residues long. CDR3 sequence reads: CASSLLRGAQNTEAFF. For the CDR3, the DNA is TGTGCCAGCAGCCTCCTCAGGGGCGCTCAGAACACTGAAGCTTTCTTT.

V usage is TRBV5-1 and J usage is TRBJ2-5, with 14 nucleotides matching TRBD2. CDR1 is SGHRS and CDR2 is YFSETQ in the germline V gene. CDR3 length: 19 amino acids. V lost 2 bases to trimming and J lost 1 base; unmatched junction nucleotides: 10. In DNA, the CDR3 is TGCGCCAGCAGCTTTCCCTCGGGACTAGCGGGGGTATCCCAAGAGACCCAGTACTTC. Translation: CASSFPSGLAGVSQETQYF.

The rearrangement links TRBV2 to TRBJ1-1; D gene ambiguous. The CDR3 loop spans 15 amino acids. The V gene's germline CDR1 is SNHLY and CDR2 FYNNEI. V lost 10 bases and J lost 3, with 21 bases in between. The CDR3 here is CATLGGQPRHTEAFF. Here the CDR3 DNA reads TGTGCCACCCTCGGCGGGCAACCTCGGCACACTGAAGCTTTCTTT.